This TCR beta chain was obtained from a study of blood T cell repertoires in COVID-19 (dated by TCRdb to about 2020). Turning to the overall study: Samples from collaborators originated in the United States, Italy and Spain and spanned both the acute and convalescent phases of COVID-19. The prospective study material was composed of cDNA or gDNA derived from T cells, B-cell-depleted T cells, or PBMCs. The dataset comprised deeply sampled blood TCRbeta repertoires from subjects exposed to, actively infected with, or recovered from COVID-19. The repertoires were released in a freely available public database meant as a resource for research on the immune response to SARS-CoV-2. Samples were obtained from the ongoing ImmuneRACE study (first 160 participants) and from about 1,300 subjects provided by 6 global collaborators. The sample metadata nearly always contained a de-identified subject ID, COVID-19 status, age in years and sex. Where available, HLA class I and class II types were obtained from metadata supplied by the sample provider rather than from assay-based typing. Results and caveats for the whole study, not just this receptor: The amount of clinical and demographic metadata varied by source and participant and was provided uncurated.

At one collaborating source in Seattle, patients were enrolled during active infection and were followed longitudinally through the course of disease. The collaborating institutions used their own protocols to collect whole blood in K2EDTA tubes. Collaborator samples were shipped for TCRbeta analysis as frozen whole blood, isolated PBMCs, or DNA extracted from either sample type. TCRbeta CDR3 regions were amplified from genomic DNA using the immunoSEQ Assay, a bias-controlled multiplex PCR. From the authors' description of their analysis: The number of nucleated cells in each sample was estimated by amplification of reference gene primers within the assay. Sequence reads were collapsed and filtered to measure the absolute abundance of every unique TCRbeta CDR3 rearrangement. For each sample, productive Simpson clonality was calculated as the square root of Simpson's diversity index over productive rearrangements. TCRdb retrieved this table from immuneACCESS and kept in-frame rearrangements only. Not all clones are present; in checked studies, unresolved V genes account for under half, and no reason is known for the remainder. The DNA gave D and trimming, while V, J and clone size come from that table. The sample table lists about 170,000 clones, about 85% of them with a count of one. About 14% of the sample goes to the ten largest clones.

V ends up 5 bases short and J 0 bases short, with an unmatched junction base count of 4. The CDR3 covers 15 residues, taking in both the cysteine and the phenylalanine. Only the CDR3 portion is preserved as DNA: 45 bases, with reading frame beginning at the first base. CDR1 SGHTA and CDR2 FQGTGA are derived from the germline V gene. On this clone itself: The antigen it recognizes is unknown. Per-base quality was not reported, and no clone a single base away is much larger than it.

The clonotype was recovered from a woman in her seventies with COVID-19, enrolled during active disease. The sequenced sample consisted of peripheral blood. The chain is made from TRBV7-3 and TRBJ2-1, and 7 bases in between align with TRBD1. The nucleotide sequence is given as TGTGCCAGCAGCAGACAGGGTAGCTCCTACAATGAGCAGTTCTTC. It is translated as CASSRQGSSYNEQFF.